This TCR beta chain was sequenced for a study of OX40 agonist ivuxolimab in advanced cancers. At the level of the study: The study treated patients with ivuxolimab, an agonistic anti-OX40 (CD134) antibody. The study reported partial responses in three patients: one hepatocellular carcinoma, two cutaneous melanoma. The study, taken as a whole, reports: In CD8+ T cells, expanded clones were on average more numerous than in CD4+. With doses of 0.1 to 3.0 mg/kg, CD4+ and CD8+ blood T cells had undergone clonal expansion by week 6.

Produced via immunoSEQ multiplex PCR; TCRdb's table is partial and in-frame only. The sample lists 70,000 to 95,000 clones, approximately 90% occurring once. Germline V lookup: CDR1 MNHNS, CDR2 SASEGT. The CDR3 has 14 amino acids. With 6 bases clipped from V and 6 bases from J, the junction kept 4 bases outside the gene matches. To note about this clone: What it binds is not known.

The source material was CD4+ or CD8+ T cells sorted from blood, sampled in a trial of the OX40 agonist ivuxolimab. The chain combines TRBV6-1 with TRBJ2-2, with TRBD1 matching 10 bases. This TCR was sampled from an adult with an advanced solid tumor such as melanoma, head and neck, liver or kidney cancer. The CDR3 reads CASRTGGAAGELFF. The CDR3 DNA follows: TGTGCCAGCAGGACAGGGGGCGCGGCCGGGGAGCTGTTTTTT.